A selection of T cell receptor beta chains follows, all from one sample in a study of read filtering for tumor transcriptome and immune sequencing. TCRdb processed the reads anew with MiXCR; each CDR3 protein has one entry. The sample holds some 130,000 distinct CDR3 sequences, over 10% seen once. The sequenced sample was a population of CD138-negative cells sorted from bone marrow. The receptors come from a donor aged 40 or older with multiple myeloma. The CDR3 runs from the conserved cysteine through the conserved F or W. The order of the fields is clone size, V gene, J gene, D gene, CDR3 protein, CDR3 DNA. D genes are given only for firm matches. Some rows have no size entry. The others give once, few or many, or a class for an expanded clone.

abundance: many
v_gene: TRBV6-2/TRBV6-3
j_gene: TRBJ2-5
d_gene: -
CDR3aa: CASSWGETQYF
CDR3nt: TGTGCCAGCAGTTGGGGCGAGACCCAGTACTTC

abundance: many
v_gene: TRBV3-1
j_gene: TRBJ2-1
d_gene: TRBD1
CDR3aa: CASTKGLVGQGYEQFF
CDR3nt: TGTGCCAGCACCAAGGGCCTGGTGGGACAGGGTTATGAGCAGTTCTTC

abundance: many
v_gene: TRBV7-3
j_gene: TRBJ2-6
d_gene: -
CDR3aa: CASSLSPAGAGANVLTF
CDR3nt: TGTGCCAGCAGCTTGAGCCCCGCAGGGGCTGGGGCCAACGTCCTGACTTTC

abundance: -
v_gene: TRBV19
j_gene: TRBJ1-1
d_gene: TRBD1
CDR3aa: CASSTGQGNTEAFF
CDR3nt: TGTGCCAGTAGTACCGGACAGGGGAACACTGAAGCTTTCTTT

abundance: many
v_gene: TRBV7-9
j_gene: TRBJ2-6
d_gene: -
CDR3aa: CASSLPAGANVLTF
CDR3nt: TGTGCCAGCAGCCTACCGGCTGGGGCCAACGTCCTGACTTTC

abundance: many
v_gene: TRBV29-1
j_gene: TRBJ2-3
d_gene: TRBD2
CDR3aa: CSVEDGRGGRNTQYF
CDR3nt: TGCAGCGTTGAAGATGGGCGGGGGGGCCGAAATACGCAGTATTTT

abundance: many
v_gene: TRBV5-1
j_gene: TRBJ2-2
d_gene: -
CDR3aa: CASSLGQDGTGELFF
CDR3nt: TGCGCCAGCAGCTTGGGACAGGACGGCACCGGGGAGCTGTTTTTT

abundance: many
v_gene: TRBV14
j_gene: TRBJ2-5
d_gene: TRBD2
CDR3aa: CASSQDGGSGGFLETQYF
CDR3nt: TGTGCCAGCAGCCAAGATGGAGGTAGCGGGGGCTTCCTAGAGACCCAGTACTTC

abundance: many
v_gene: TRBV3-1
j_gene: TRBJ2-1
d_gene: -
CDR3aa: CASSQRTYGNEQFF
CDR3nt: TGTGCCAGCAGCCAAAGGACGTACGGTAATGAGCAGTTCTTC

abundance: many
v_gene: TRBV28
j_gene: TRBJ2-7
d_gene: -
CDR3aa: CASSLRPSYEQYF
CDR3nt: TGTGCCAGCAGTTTGCGGCCCTCCTACGAGCAGTACTTC

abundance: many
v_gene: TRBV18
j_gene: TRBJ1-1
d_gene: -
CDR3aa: CASSPQIGSDTEAFF
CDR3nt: TGTGCCAGCTCACCACAAATCGGGTCCGACACTGAAGCTTTCTTT

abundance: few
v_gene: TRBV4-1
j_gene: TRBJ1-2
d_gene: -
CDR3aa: CASSQEATTANYGYTF
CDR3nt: TGCGCCAGCAGCCAAGAGGCCACGACTGCTAACTATGGCTACACCTTC

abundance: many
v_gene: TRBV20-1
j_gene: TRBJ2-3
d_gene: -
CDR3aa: CSARDGLATDTQYF
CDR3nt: TGCAGTGCTAGAGATGGGCTAGCGACAGATACGCAGTATTTT

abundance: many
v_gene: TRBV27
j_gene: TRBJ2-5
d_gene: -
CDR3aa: CASSGHNTGTQYF
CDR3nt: TGTGCCAGCAGTGGCCACAACACAGGGACCCAGTACTTC

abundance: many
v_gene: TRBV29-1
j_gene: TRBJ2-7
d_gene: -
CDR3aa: CSVEAGAYEQYF
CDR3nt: TGCAGCGTTGAAGCAGGGGCGTACGAGCAGTACTTC

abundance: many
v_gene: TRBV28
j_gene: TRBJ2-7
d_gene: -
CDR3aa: CASSLLTREAYEQYF
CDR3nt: TGTGCCAGCAGTTTATTGACTAGAGAGGCCTACGAGCAGTACTTC

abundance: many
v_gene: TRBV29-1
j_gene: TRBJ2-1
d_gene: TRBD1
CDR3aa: CSVQGGRHNEQFF
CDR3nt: TGCAGCGTACAGGGGGGTAGACACAATGAGCAGTTCTTC

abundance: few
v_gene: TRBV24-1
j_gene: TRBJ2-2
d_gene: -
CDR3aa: CATSDFRLSGELFF
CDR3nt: TGTGCCACCAGTGATTTCAGGTTATCCGGGGAGCTGTTTTTT

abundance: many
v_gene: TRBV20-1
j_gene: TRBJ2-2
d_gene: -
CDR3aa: CSATKRTGELFF
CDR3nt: TGCAGTGCTACTAAGCGAACCGGGGAGCTGTTTTTT

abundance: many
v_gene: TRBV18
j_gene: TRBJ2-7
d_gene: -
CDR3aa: CASSPGLGASYEQYF
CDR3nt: TGTGCCAGCTCACCCGGTTTGGGGGCCAGCTACGAGCAGTACTTC

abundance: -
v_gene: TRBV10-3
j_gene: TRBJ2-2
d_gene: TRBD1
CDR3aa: CAISRGPRSGGELFF
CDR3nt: TGTGCCATCAGTAGGGGGCCCCGAAGCGGCGGGGAGCTGTTTTTT

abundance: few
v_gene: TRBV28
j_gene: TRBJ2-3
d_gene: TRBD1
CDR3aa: CASSRPGQGQDTQYF
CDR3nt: TGTGCCAGCAGCCGACCGGGACAGGGGCAAGATACGCAGTATTTT

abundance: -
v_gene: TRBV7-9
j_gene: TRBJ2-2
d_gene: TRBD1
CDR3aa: CASSRDRVAGELSF
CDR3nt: TGTGCCAGCAGCCGGGACAGGGTTGCCGGGGAGCTGTCTTTT

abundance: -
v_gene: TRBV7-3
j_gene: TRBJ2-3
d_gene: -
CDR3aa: CASSLGVDTDTQYF
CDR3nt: TGTGCCAGCAGCTTAGGGGTGGATACAGATACGCAGTATTTT

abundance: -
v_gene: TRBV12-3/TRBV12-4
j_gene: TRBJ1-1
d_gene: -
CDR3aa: CASSLSVNAEAFF
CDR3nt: TGTGCCAGCAGTTTAAGTGTGAACGCTGAAGCTTTCTTT

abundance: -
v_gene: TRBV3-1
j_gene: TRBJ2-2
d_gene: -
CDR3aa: CASSQAGHIGGELFF
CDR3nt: TGTGCCAGCAGCCAAGCTGGACATATCGGCGGGGAGCTGTTTTTT

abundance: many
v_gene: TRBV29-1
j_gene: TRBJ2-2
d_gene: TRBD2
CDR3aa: CSVRRLAGSGELFF
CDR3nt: TGCAGCGTCAGGAGGCTAGCGGGGTCCGGGGAGCTGTTTTTT

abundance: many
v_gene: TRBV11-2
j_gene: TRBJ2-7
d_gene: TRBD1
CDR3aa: CASSFSRTGGEYF
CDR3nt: TGTGCCAGCAGCTTTTCTAGGACAGGGGGAGAGTACTTC

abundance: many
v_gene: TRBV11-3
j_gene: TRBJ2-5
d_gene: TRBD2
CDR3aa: CASSQGLAGQETQYF
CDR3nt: TGTGCCAGCAGCCAAGGACTAGCGGGTCAAGAGACCCAGTACTTC

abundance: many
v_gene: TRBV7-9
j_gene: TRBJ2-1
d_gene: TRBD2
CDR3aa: CASSSPGLAGLDEQFF
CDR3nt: TGTGCCAGCAGCTCACCGGGACTAGCGGGACTGGATGAGCAGTTCTTC

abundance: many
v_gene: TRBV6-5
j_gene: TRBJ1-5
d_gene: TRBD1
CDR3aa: CASSKGQGSNQPQHF
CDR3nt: TGTGCCAGCAGCAAGGGACAGGGGAGCAATCAGCCCCAGCATTTT

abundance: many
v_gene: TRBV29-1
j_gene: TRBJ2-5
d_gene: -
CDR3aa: CSVASQETQYF
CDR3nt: TGCAGCGTTGCCAGTCAAGAGACCCAGTACTTC

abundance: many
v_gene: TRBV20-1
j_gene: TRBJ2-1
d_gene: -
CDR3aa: CSATRQTFSYNEQFF
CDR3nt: TGCAGTGCTACCCGACAGACATTCTCCTACAATGAGCAGTTCTTC

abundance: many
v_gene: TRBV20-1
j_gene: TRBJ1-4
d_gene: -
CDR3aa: CSARLGGNGKLFF
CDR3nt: TGCAGTGCTAGGTTGGGGGGGAACGGAAAACTGTTTTTT

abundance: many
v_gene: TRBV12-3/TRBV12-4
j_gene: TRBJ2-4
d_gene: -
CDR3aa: CASTEGLAKNIQYF
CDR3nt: TGTGCCAGCACCGAGGGACTAGCCAAAAACATTCAGTACTTC

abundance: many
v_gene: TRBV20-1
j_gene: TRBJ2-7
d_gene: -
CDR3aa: CSAKRSYEQYF
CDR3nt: TGCAGTGCTAAGCGCTCCTACGAGCAGTACTTC

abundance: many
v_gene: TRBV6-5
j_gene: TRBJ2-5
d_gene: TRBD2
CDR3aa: CASSSARLAGETQYF
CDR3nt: TGTGCCAGCAGTTCCGCCAGACTAGCGGGAGAGACCCAGTACTTC

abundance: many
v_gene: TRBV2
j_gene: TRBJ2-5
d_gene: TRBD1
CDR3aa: CATLGQDGKTQYF
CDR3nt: TGTGCCACCCTGGGACAGGATGGGAAGACCCAGTACTTC

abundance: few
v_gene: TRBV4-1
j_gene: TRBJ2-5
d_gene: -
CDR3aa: CASSQGPIPGEETQYF
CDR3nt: TGCGCCAGCAGCCAAGGTCCCATACCAGGGGAGGAGACCCAGTACTTC

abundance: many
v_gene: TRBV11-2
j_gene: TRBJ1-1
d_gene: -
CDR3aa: CASSPLQRPTEAFF
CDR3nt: TGTGCCAGCAGCCCTCTACAAAGACCCACTGAAGCTTTCTTT

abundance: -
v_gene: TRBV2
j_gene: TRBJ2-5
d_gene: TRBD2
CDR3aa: CAIGTSGSPETQYF
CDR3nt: TGTGCCATCGGGACTAGCGGGAGCCCAGAGACCCAGTACTTC

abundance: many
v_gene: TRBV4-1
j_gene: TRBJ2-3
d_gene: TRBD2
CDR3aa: CASSQDRRELGTDTQYF
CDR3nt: TGCGCCAGCAGCCAAGATCGGCGGGAGTTAGGCACAGATACGCAGTATTTT

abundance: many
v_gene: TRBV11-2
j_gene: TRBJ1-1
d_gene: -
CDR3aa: CASSLGGNTEAFF
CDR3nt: TGTGCCAGCAGCTTAGGGGGGAACACTGAAGCTTTCTTT

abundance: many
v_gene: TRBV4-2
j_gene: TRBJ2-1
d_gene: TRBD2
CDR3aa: CASSQDQGLAGGNEQFF
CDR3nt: TGTGCCAGCAGCCAAGATCAAGGACTAGCGGGGGGCAATGAGCAGTTCTTC